One sample yielded the 25 T cell receptor beta chains listed below, sequenced in a study of blood T cell repertoires in COVID-19. Generated by immunoSEQ multiplex PCR, the TCRdb table keeps only in-frame clones and is missing some. This table holds more than 350,000 clones, approximately 88% found once. Material: peripheral blood. These receptors came from a woman between 25 and 40 years old with COVID-19, enrolled during active disease.

This CDR3 reads CATRGRGTGELFF. The DNA of the CDR3 is TGTGCCACCCGGGGCAGGGGTACCGGGGAGCTGTTTTTT. The chain carries TRBV19 and TRBJ2-2; possible D gene TRBD1, 6 bases. This CDR3 is built from 13 residues. The germline V gene has CDR1 LNHDA and CDR2 SQIVND (reference sequence). V lost 10 bases to trimming and J lost 5 bases, with 14 bases between them.

This clone was detected once. The genes are TRBV6-5 and TRBJ2-2, with D perhaps TRBD1 (5 bases). There are 14 residues in the CDR3. Trimming removed 6 bases at V and 5 bases at J, with 13 bases between. CDR1 is MNHEY, CDR2 SVGAGI, per germline. The DNA of the CDR3 is TGTGCCAGCAGCCAGGGTTTGTGGACCGGGGAGCTGTTTTTT. Translating it yields CASSQGLWTGELFF.

CDR3 sequence reads: CASARDRGRGSYNSPLHF. DNA of the CDR3: TGCGCCAGTGCCCGGGACAGGGGTCGGGGCTCCTATAATTCACCCCTCCACTTT. V and J are TRBV4-3 and TRBJ1-6; 10 bases are a match to TRBD1. J was trimmed by 0 bases and V by 9 bases; bases with no gene match: 11. The CDR3 runs 18 residues. Germline CDR1 reads LGHNA; CDR2 reads YSLEER.

The rearrangement joins TRBV28 to TRBJ2-5, with D unclear. Per germline, CDR1 MDHEN and CDR2 SYDVKM. The ends were cut back, 3 bases at V and 2 bases at J, with 13 bases in the middle. The CDR3 consists of 15 residues. The CDR3 protein is CASSFFQAIQETQYF. The CDR3 coding sequence is TGTGCCAGCAGTTTTTTCCAGGCGATACAAGAGACCCAGTACTTC.

The chain couples TRBV5-1 to TRBJ2-2, with a possible D match to TRBD1 (5 bases). This CDR3 has 13 residues. Per the germline V gene, CDR1 is SGHRS and CDR2 is YFSETQ. The ends were cut back, 4 bases at V and 7 bases at J, with 11 bases in the middle. As DNA, the CDR3 is TGCGCCAGCAGCGCCAGGGATGACGGGGAGCTGTTTTTT. Translating it yields CASSARDDGELFF.

The V and J genes are TRBV27 and TRBJ1-2; 8 bases line up with TRBD1. The CDR3 has 14 amino acids. CDR1 is MNHEY and CDR2 is SMNVEV in the germline V gene (reference sequence). V dropped 2 bases and J dropped 3; count of bases not matched to a gene: 2. CDR3 nucleotides: TGTGCCAGCAGTTTACAGGGGGCTGACTATGGCTACACCTTC. Translation: CASSLQGADYGYTF.

This chain connects TRBV28 to TRBJ2-5, with 8 bases matching TRBD1. This CDR3 has 12 amino acids. The J segment lost 2 bases and the V segment lost 8 bases, leaving 1 base of the junction unmatched. CDR1 and CDR2 from the germline V gene are MDHEN and SYDVKM. CDR3 coding DNA: TGTGCCAGCGGACAGGGACAAGAGACCCAGTACTTC. Amino acids: CASGQGQETQYF.

J is TRBJ1-6 and V is TRBV6-6; no clear D gene. Per the germline V gene, CDR1 is MNHNY and CDR2 is SVGAGI (reference sequence). CDR3 size: 16 residues. Trimming removed 0 bases from V and 4 bases from J, with 10 bases in between. The CDR3 region is CASSYSTEGYNSPLHF. The CDR3 DNA is TGTGCCAGCAGTTACTCCACAGAGGGATATAATTCACCCCTCCACTTT.

The genes are TRBV12-3 or TRBV12-4 and TRBJ2-7, with D tentatively TRBD2 (5 bases). The CDR3 sequence is 13 residues long. Trimming cost V 3 bases and J 5 bases, with 11 bases left between them. CDR3 coding DNA: TGTGCCAGCAGTTTGGGAGAAGGGCACGAGCAGTACTTC. Protein sequence: CASSLGEGHEQYF.

This chain links TRBV5-4 with TRBJ2-5; possible D gene TRBD1, 6 bases. This CDR3 is 15 amino acids long. Germline-derived CDR1 and CDR2 are SGHNT and YYREEE (reference sequence). V was cut by 2 bases and J by 13 bases, with 24 bases left in between. CDR3 sequence (DNA): TGTGCCAGCAGCTTCGCAGGGGCAGGTCTCAGGATCGGGTACTTC. Protein sequence: CASSFAGAGLRIGYF.

The J gene is TRBJ1-2, the V gene TRBV15, with 9 nucleotides matching TRBD1. CDR3 length: 16 residues. CDR1 LNHNV and CDR2 YYDKDF come from the germline V gene (reference sequence). The trim removed 0 bases at V and 6 bases at J, leaving 8 bases unmatched. The CDR3 nucleotides are TGTGCCACCAGCAGAGAGGGGACAGGGCGGGTGGATGGCTACACCTTC. It specifies CATSREGTGRVDGYTF. Looking up the rest from reference TRBV15 and TRBJ1-2 gives the full variable domain: DAMVIQNPRYQVTQFGKPVTLSCSQTLNHNVMYWYQQKSSQAPKLLFHYYDKDFNNEADTPDNFQSRRPNTSFCFLDIRSPGLGDTAMYLCATSREGTGRVDGYTFGSGTRLTVV.

The chain uses TRBV5-1 and TRBJ2-1; TRBD2 matches at 7 bases. The germline V gene encodes CDR1 SGHRS and CDR2 YFSETQ. With 0 bases clipped from V and 6 bases from J, the junction kept 12 bases outside the gene matches. The CDR3 runs 17 residues. The CDR3: CASSLDTWEGLLNEQFF. CDR3 coding DNA: TGCGCCAGCAGCTTGGATACGTGGGAGGGCCTCCTCAATGAGCAGTTCTTC.

The chain carries TRBV28 and TRBJ2-4; 10 bases are a match to TRBD2. Germline loops: CDR1 MDHEN, CDR2 SYDVKM. This CDR3 region has 16 residues. J gave up 6 bases and V 5 bases, and 10 bases lay outside the gene matches. CDR3 nucleotide sequence: TGTGCCAGCAGTGCGTCGGCTAGCGGGAGAACAAACATTCAGTACTTC. Translation gives CASSASASGRTNIQYF.

The table lists this clone with a few counts. V is TRBV10-3 and J is TRBJ2-5; 9 nucleotides line up with TRBD1. The junction had 8 bases not matched to a gene; V was cut back by 2 bases and J by 4 bases. Per the germline V gene, CDR1 is ENHRY and CDR2 is SYGVKD. This CDR3 contains 16 residues. Here the CDR3 DNA reads TGTGCCATCAGTGAGGGACAGGGGAGGGCCCGAGAGACCCAGTACTTC. Its protein is CAISEGQGRARETQYF.

V is TRBV5-6 and J is TRBJ2-7, with 7 positions matching TRBD2. The J segment lost 4 bases and the V segment lost 7 bases, leaving 8 bases of the junction unmatched. Germline V lookup: CDR1 SGHDT, CDR2 YYEEEE. This CDR3 contains 13 residues. The CDR3 sequence is CASGGVNPYEQYF. The CDR3, as DNA: TGTGCCAGCGGGGGGGTGAACCCTTACGAGCAGTACTTC.

The V and J genes are TRBV19 and TRBJ2-7; 13 positions match TRBD2. The CDR3 extends over 18 amino acids. Losses at the gene ends were 2 bases for V and 2 bases for J; bases not matched to a gene: 9. CDR1 and CDR2 (germline): LNHDA, SQIVND (reference sequence). The CDR3 loop is CASSIWRGLAGTTYEQYV. The DNA for the CDR3 is TGTGCCAGTAGTATATGGAGGGGACTAGCGGGAACCACCTACGAGCAGTACGTC.

The chain carries TRBV10-3 and TRBJ1-6, with 9 bases matching TRBD1. The J segment lost 10 bases and the V segment lost 3 bases, leaving 7 bases of the junction unmatched. The germline V gene has CDR1 ENHRY and CDR2 SYGVKD. This CDR3 has 15 residues. CDR3: CAISELGTGNSPLHF. CDR3 nucleotide sequence: TGTGCCATCAGTGAACTCGGGACAGGGAACTCACCCCTCCACTTT.

This chain links TRBV7-9 with TRBJ2-1; 11 nucleotides match TRBD2. The CDR3 length is 16 residues. Germline lookup yields CDR1 SEHNR and CDR2 FQNEAQ (reference sequence). The ends lost 7 bases at V and 3 bases at J; junction bases unmatched: 8. CDR3 sequence reads: CASKISGGEFYNEQFF. For the CDR3, the DNA is TGTGCCAGCAAGATTAGCGGGGGGGAGTTCTACAATGAGCAGTTCTTC.

V is TRBV7-8 and J is TRBJ2-1, with D possibly matching TRBD2 (6 bases). From germline, CDR1 is SGHVS and CDR2 FQNEAQ. This CDR3 spans 16 amino acids. The V and J ends lost 2 bases and 8 bases respectively, with 19 bases between them. The CDR3: CASSLRGGAPTHEQFF. DNA of the CDR3: TGTGCCAGCAGCTTAAGAGGCGGGGCCCCTACCCATGAGCAGTTCTTC.

The chain couples TRBV11-3 to TRBJ2-5; D is ambiguous. V was clipped by 5 bases and J by 2 bases, with 12 bases between them. The CDR3 covers 14 residues. The germline V gene has CDR1 SGHNT and CDR2 YENEEA. The CDR3 DNA sequence: TGTGCCAGCAGCCAACCAACAGAGCAAGAGACCCAGTACTTC. Encoded protein: CASSQPTEQETQYF.

This clone was counted only a few times. The gene calls are TRBV5-4 and TRBJ2-1; perhaps TRBD1 as D (6 bases). CDR1 SGHNT and CDR2 YYREEE come from the germline V gene (reference sequence). Trimming removed 4 bases from V and 8 bases from J, with 7 bases in between. This CDR3 has 11 amino acids. The CDR3 DNA follows: TGTGCCAGCAGCGGGGGCTATGAGCAGTTCTTC. It specifies CASSGGYEQFF.

This rearrangement joins TRBV27 to TRBJ2-7; possibly TRBD2 for D (7 bases). Germline CDR1 reads MNHEY; CDR2 reads SMNVEV (reference sequence). The CDR3 is made up of 15 amino acids. The V and J ends lost 5 bases and 5 bases respectively, with 19 bases between them. The CDR3 sequence: CASSLIGGGLHEQYF. The CDR3 nucleotides read TGTGCCAGCAGTCTGATAGGGGGGGGGCTCCACGAGCAGTACTTC.

The V call is TRBV13, the J call TRBJ2-3; 8 positions agree with TRBD1. Trimming took 5 bases from V and 3 from J; bases not matched to a gene: 7. The length of the CDR3 is 15 residues. CDR1 and CDR2 (germline): PRHDT, FYEKMQ (reference sequence). In nucleotides, the CDR3 is TGTGCCAGCAGCCTCCCAGGGGGCATAACAGATACGCAGTATTTT. It codes for CASSLPGGITDTQYF.

The rearrangement links TRBV7-2 to TRBJ2-7; 8 bases match TRBD2. The length of the CDR3 is 15 residues. Germline loops: CDR1 SGHTA, CDR2 FQGNSA. Trimming removed 3 bases from V and 6 bases from J; junction bases left unmatched: 10. CDR3 coding DNA: TGTGCCAGCAGCTTCCCACTGGGCGGGGGGTTCGAGCAGTACTTC. Its translation is CASSFPLGGGFEQYF.

V gene TRBV24-1 combines with J gene TRBJ2-4; possible D gene TRBD1, 5 bases. V lost 3 bases and J 1 base, leaving 12 bases between the germline ends. The CDR3 consists of 16 residues. Germline lookup yields CDR1 KGHDR and CDR2 SFDVKD. The CDR3 sequence: CATSDSRVAAKNIQYF. In DNA, the CDR3 is TGTGCCACCAGTGATAGCAGGGTTGCCGCCAAAAACATTCAGTACTTC.